These 23 T cell receptor beta chains were all obtained from the same sample, sequenced in a study of T cells in localized non-small cell lung cancer. Clones were sequenced by immunoSEQ multiplex PCR, and TCRdb holds only the in-frame ones, with some missing. Seen here are 15,000 to 20,000 clones, roughly 80% observed once, and the top ten hold 3.5% to 5.5%. The sample was peripheral blood, taken before any cancer treatment. Every receptor here comes from a man aged 40-75 years with stage I lung adenocarcinoma.

The rearrangement links TRBV10-2 to TRBJ2-1; D is perhaps TRBD1 (5 bases). The CDR3 covers 13 residues. Germline V gene sequence: CDR1 WSHSY, CDR2 SAAADI. Trimming pared 3 bases from V and 7 bases from J, leaving 10 bases between. As DNA, the CDR3 is TGCGCCAGCAGTGACAGGGTTAGTAATGAGCAGTTCTTC. As protein: CASSDRVSNEQFF.

The chain is built from TRBV11-2 and TRBJ2-1; D is possibly TRBD2 (6 bases). Germline CDR1 SGHAT, CDR2 FQNNGV. CDR3 length: 17 amino acids. The germline V and J ends were trimmed by 1 base and 0 bases, with 13 bases remaining between them. The CDR3 DNA is TGTGCCAGCAGCTTAGGGGCTAGCGCGAGCTCCTACAATGAGCAGTTCTTC. Its translation: CASSLGASASSYNEQFF.

The chain uses TRBV6-1 and TRBJ1-4; no clear D gene. The CDR3 extends over 14 amino acids. Germline CDR1 MNHNS, CDR2 SASEGT. Trimming took 4 bases from V and 8 from J, leaving 14 bases between them. CDR3 sequence: CASSAERITEKLFF. DNA for the CDR3: TGTGCCAGCAGTGCGGAACGGATTACCGAAAAACTGTTTTTT.

The CDR3 sequence is CASSLLGLAGVRGDTQYF. As DNA, the CDR3 is TGTGCCAGCAGTTTGCTCGGACTAGCGGGAGTTCGGGGAGATACGCAGTATTTT. The rearrangement links TRBV27 to TRBJ2-3; TRBD2 matches 13 bases. Trimming took 3 bases from V and 5 from J; bases not matched to a gene: 11. Germline V gives CDR1 MNHEY, CDR2 SMNVEV (reference sequence). The CDR3 contains 18 residues.

The genes are TRBV29-1 and TRBJ1-1; D is uncertain. V was pared by 5 bases and J by 0 bases, with 7 bases between. The CDR3 covers 12 residues. The germline V gene encodes CDR1 SQVTM and CDR2 ANQGSEA. DNA for the CDR3: TGCAGCGTTCAGATGGTGAACACTGAAGCTTTCTTT. Protein: CSVQMVNTEAFF.

In regard to this clone: A read error may account for a junction end that differs from germline. The chain joins TRBV5-4 to TRBJ1-2, with D possibly matching TRBD1 (6 bases). The CDR3 sequence is 14 residues long. Germline V CDR1 and CDR2: SGHNT, YYREEE (reference sequence). CDR3 sequence (DNA): TGTGCCAGCAGGTTGAACAGGGTTAACGATGGCTACACCTTC. Its protein product is CASRLNRVNDGYTF.

The CDR3 loop reads CASSRVNNLVRSTDTQYF. In DNA, the CDR3 is TGTGCCAGCAGCCGCGTTAATAACCTAGTGCGGAGCACAGATACGCAGTATTTT. V gene TRBV5-5 combines with J gene TRBJ2-3, with unresolved D. The CDR3 runs to 18 residues. From germline, CDR1 is SGHKS and CDR2 YYEKEE (reference sequence). The V end was cut by 4 bases, the J end by 0 bases, with 21 bases between.

V and J are TRBV28 and TRBJ1-5, with 7 bases matching TRBD1. This CDR3 spans 15 amino acids. The trim removed 6 bases at V and 6 bases at J, leaving 11 bases unmatched. The germline gives CDR1 MDHEN, CDR2 SYDVKM. This CDR3 is CASSPPGGAIQPQHF. The CDR3 DNA is TGTGCCAGCAGCCCCCCAGGGGGGGCGATTCAGCCCCAGCATTTT.

V gene TRBV5-4 combines with J gene TRBJ2-7; perhaps TRBD2 as D (7 bases). This CDR3 spans 15 amino acids. V was clipped by 1 base and J by 3 bases, with 14 bases between them. The V gene's germline CDR1 is SGHNT and CDR2 YYREEE (reference sequence). The CDR3 is CASSLLVGGGYEQYF. CDR3 in DNA: TGTGCCAGCAGCTTGTTAGTAGGGGGGGGCTACGAGCAGTACTTC.

The chain employs TRBV6-1 and TRBJ2-3, with TRBD1 identical over 9 bases. Per germline, CDR1 MNHNS and CDR2 SASEGT. J was trimmed by 2 bases and V by 3 bases; bases with no gene match: 6. The CDR3 runs 16 residues. CDR3 nucleotides: TGTGCCAGCAGTGAGATGACAGGGGGGGACACAGATACGCAGTATTTT. Translating it yields CASSEMTGGDTDTQYF.

The V gene is TRBV2, the J gene TRBJ2-7; D unresolved. CDR3 length equals 11 residues. Germline V gene data show CDR1 as SNHLY and CDR2 as FYNNEI. V lost 8 bases to trimming and J lost 2 bases, with 7 bases between them. CDR3 protein: CASGPTYEQYF. Here the CDR3 DNA reads TGTGCCAGCGGCCCGACCTACGAGCAGTACTTC.

The rearrangement uses TRBV9 and TRBJ2-2; 8 nucleotides match TRBD2. This CDR3 has 16 amino acids. J was trimmed by 6 bases and V by 0 bases; bases with no gene match: 7. Germline V CDR1 and CDR2: SGDLS, YYNGEE. The CDR3 nucleotides read TGTGCCAGCAGCGTAGAGGGGACTAGTCTAGCCGGGGAGCTGTTTTTT. Translated, it gives CASSVEGTSLAGELFF.

This rearrangement joins TRBV9 to TRBJ1-3; D not resolved. The CDR3 length is 16 residues. CDR1 and CDR2 (germline): SGDLS, YYNGEE. V lost 4 bases to trimming and J lost 1 base, with 15 bases between them. The CDR3 coding sequence is TGTGCCAGCAGCCCAGGAGGACTGCTATCTGGAAACACCATATATTTT. This encodes CASSPGGLLSGNTIYF.

The chain carries TRBV9 and TRBJ1-2, with D unresolved. The CDR3 is 13 residues long. The germline V gene encodes CDR1 SGDLS and CDR2 YYNGEE. Trimming took 0 bases from V and 9 from J, leaving 12 bases between them. The CDR3 region has the DNA TGTGCCAGCAGCGTAGGGGCAGGCGGTAGCTACACCTTC. The encoded protein is CASSVGAGGSYTF.

The chain employs TRBV7-9 and TRBJ2-2; the D gene is possibly TRBD2 (6 bases). Germline CDR1 is SEHNR and CDR2 is FQNEAQ (reference sequence). The CDR3 is 15 residues long. Trimming cost V 8 bases and J 1 base, with 14 bases left between them. The CDR3 loop is CASVLTRGNTGELFF. In DNA, the CDR3 is TGTGCCAGCGTCCTGACTAGAGGGAACACCGGGGAGCTGTTTTTT.

This chain joins TRBV5-5 and TRBJ1-6, with D unclear. CDR1 and CDR2 from the germline V gene are SGHKS and YYEKEE (reference sequence). The V end was cut by 3 bases, the J end by 11 bases, with 9 bases between. This CDR3 region has 12 residues. In nucleotides, the CDR3 is TGTGCCAGCAGCTCCCCGAGGACACCCCTCCACTTT. Protein: CASSSPRTPLHF.

The J gene is TRBJ1-2, the V gene TRBV28, with D possibly being TRBD1 (6 bases). This CDR3 comprises 14 residues. Trimming stripped 5 bases from V and 0 bases from J, with 10 bases between. Germline CDR1 is MDHEN and CDR2 is SYDVKM. This CDR3 reads CASSPTGSNYGYTF. CDR3 DNA: TGTGCCAGCAGTCCGACAGGCTCTAACTATGGCTACACCTTC.

The V call is TRBV4-1, the J call TRBJ2-7, with D possibly being TRBD2 (5 bases). V dropped 1 base and J dropped 1 base, with 8 bases sitting between them. The germline V gene encodes CDR1 MGHRA and CDR2 YSYEKL. The CDR3 length is 14 residues. The CDR3 bases are TGCGCCAGCAGCCAAGTAACGGGATCCTACGAGCAGTACTTC. As protein: CASSQVTGSYEQYF.

The chain is built from TRBV27 and TRBJ1-1, with D uncertain. The germline V and J ends were trimmed by 0 bases and 1 base, with 12 bases remaining between them. The germline gives CDR1 MNHEY, CDR2 SMNVEV (reference sequence). The CDR3 covers 16 residues. CDR3 sequence reads: CASSLSRPPTNTEAFF. CDR3 DNA sequence: TGTGCCAGCAGTTTATCGAGGCCTCCGACGAACACTGAAGCTTTCTTT.

The rearrangement links TRBV5-8 to TRBJ2-4; D possibly corresponds to TRBD1 (5 bases). The germline V and J ends were trimmed by 6 bases and 8 bases, with 18 bases remaining between them. Germline loops: CDR1 SGHTS, CDR2 YDEGEE. The CDR3 loop spans 14 amino acids. CDR3 in amino acids: CASTPDRGGDIQYF. DNA for the CDR3: TGTGCCAGCACCCCGGATAGGGGTGGCGACATTCAGTACTTC.

V gene TRBV6-4 combines with J gene TRBJ1-1; D uncertain. Per the germline V gene, CDR1 is MRHNA and CDR2 is SNTAGT. The CDR3 spans 14 residues. V lost 5 bases, J lost 1 base, and 11 bases lay in between. DNA of the CDR3: TGTGCCAGCAGTTCGAACCCAGGGAACACTGAAGCTTTCTTT. This codes for CASSSNPGNTEAFF.

This chain connects TRBV18 to TRBJ2-7; D is possibly TRBD1 or TRBD2 (5 bases each). The CDR3 is 16 amino acids. CDR1 is KGHSH, CDR2 LQKENI, per germline. The germline V and J ends were trimmed by 0 bases and 1 base, with 13 bases remaining between them. The CDR3 DNA sequence: TGTGCCAGCTCACCACCGTTTGTGGGGGTATCCTACGAGCAGTACTTC. Its translation: CASSPPFVGVSYEQYF.

The chain has TRBV6-6 and TRBJ1-1; D perhaps matches TRBD1 (5 bases). Germline CDR1 reads MNHNY; CDR2 reads SVGAGI (reference sequence). V lost 7 bases and J 5 bases, leaving 14 bases between the germline ends. The CDR3 has 13 residues. The CDR3 region is CASNQGPETEAFF. The CDR3 bases are TGTGCCAGCAATCAGGGTCCAGAGACTGAAGCTTTCTTT.